The clone carrying this T cell receptor beta chain was counted ten times or more. The authors amplified TCR beta CDR3 regions from RNA transcripts. The first-round RT-PCR employed HTBI primers together with the Qiagen OneStep RT-PCR kit. A multiplex PCR was then performed as the second round. TCRdb processed the multiplex PCR reads anew with MiXCR; each CDR3 protein has one entry. The sample records a few hundred thousand distinct CDR3 sequences, 15% to 20% being singletons. The data were taken from a study of Graves' ophthalmopathy and Graves' hyperthyroidism. The receptor comes from a woman aged 18-29 years with Graves' ophthalmopathy. Material: peripheral blood.

The CDR3 DNA sequence: TGTGCCAGCAGCGTAGGGGGGGCAGTCGGGCAGCAGTACTTC. This gives the protein CASSVGGAVGQQYF. V and J are TRBV9 and TRBJ2-7; D may match TRBD1 or TRBD2 (6 bases each). V lost 0 bases to trimming and J lost 8 bases, with 15 bases between them. This CDR3 region has 14 residues. CDR1 is SGDLS and CDR2 is YYNGEE in the germline V gene.